This T cell receptor beta chain was documented in a study of blood T cells in healthy people across ages. Worth noting for this clonotype: At one end, the junction sequence differs from germline, possibly due to a read error.

This CDR3 region has 15 residues. The germline CDR1 and CDR2 sequences are DFQATT and SNEGSKA (reference sequence). A J-beta primer mix and a sample-barcoded 5' primer were used in a second PCR of roughly 6 to 12 cycles. TCRdb used MiXCR to reprocess the 5' RACE reads, holding one entry per CDR3 protein. The sample yields more than 600,000 distinct CDR3 sequences, roughly 25% seen once. Separately, the same data were catalogued under a study of T cells of mothers and their children.

Source material: blood. The chain carries TRBV20-1 and TRBJ2-3; TRBD2 matches 7 bases. This TCR was recovered from a boy younger than 18 in good health. CDR3 amino acids: CRASSAGVITDTQYF. The CDR3 coding sequence is TGCCGTGCTAGTTCGGCGGGGGTGATCACAGATACGCAGTATTTT.